Below are 31 T cell receptor beta chains sequenced from a single sample in a study of blood T cell repertoires in COVID-19. Libraries were prepared by immunoSEQ multiplex PCR; TCRdb keeps only in-frame clonotypes and omits some of them. The sample yields 200,000 to 250,000 clones, around 85% seen once. Sequencing used peripheral blood. The source of these receptors is a human donor in a cohort sampled during active COVID-19.

This chain connects TRBV18 to TRBJ2-7, with 8 bases matching TRBD1. V lost 2 bases, J lost 7 bases, and 7 bases stayed unmatched. CDR1 is KGHSH and CDR2 is LQKENI in the germline V gene. The CDR3 runs 14 residues. The CDR3 loop reads CASSPAGQVLEQYF. The CDR3 DNA follows: TGTGCCAGCTCACCAGCGGGACAGGTCTTGGAGCAGTACTTC.

V usage is TRBV5-1 and J usage is TRBJ1-1, with D possibly being TRBD1 (5 bases). Trimming cost V 0 bases and J 2 bases, with 8 bases left between them. Looked up from germline, CDR1 is SGHRS and CDR2 is YFSETQ. This CDR3 is built from 14 residues. The CDR3 spells CASSLETANTEAFF. CDR3 DNA sequence: TGCGCCAGCAGCTTGGAGACAGCAAACACTGAAGCTTTCTTT.

This clone appeared a few times. The V and J genes are TRBV28 and TRBJ1-4; a possible D gene is TRBD1 (5 bases). V was shortened by 6 bases and J by 5 bases, with 10 bases between the two germline ends. The CDR3 is 13 residues long. Germline V CDR1 and CDR2: MDHEN, SYDVKM. The CDR3 DNA is TGTGCCAGCAGGGCAGGGAAAAATGAAAAACTGTTTTTT. This sequence encodes CASRAGKNEKLFF.

This clone occurred a few times. V usage is TRBV5-6 and J usage is TRBJ1-1, with D maybe TRBD1 (6 bases). The CDR3 has 15 amino acids. Per germline, CDR1 SGHDT and CDR2 YYEEEE. V was cut by 4 bases and J by 4 bases, with 17 bases left in between. CDR3 in amino acids: CASSGGWGEGTEAFF. CDR3 sequence (DNA): TGTGCCAGCAGCGGGGGCTGGGGAGAAGGCACTGAAGCTTTCTTT.

V gene TRBV11-1 combines with J gene TRBJ2-3, with TRBD1 identical over 8 bases. CDR1 and CDR2 (germline): SGHAT, FQDESV (reference sequence). Losses at the gene ends were 5 bases for V and 12 bases for J; bases not matched to a gene: 7. The length of the CDR3 is 12 residues. CDR3 bases: TGTGCCAGCAGCCCAGCGACAGGGGCACAGTATTTT. This translates into CASSPATGAQYF.

The V and J genes are TRBV27 and TRBJ2-6, with D hard to call. Germline CDR1 MNHEY, CDR2 SMNVEV (reference sequence). V was cut by 4 bases and J by 0 bases, with 7 bases left in between. The CDR3 runs 15 residues. The chain's CDR3 is CASSSHSSGANVLTF. In DNA form, the CDR3 reads TGTGCCAGCAGTTCCCACAGCTCTGGGGCCAACGTCCTGACTTTC.

Only one count was recorded for this clone. The chain recombines TRBV7-2 with TRBJ2-7; TRBD1 might be the D (5 bases). Germline-derived CDR1 and CDR2 are SGHTA and FQGNSA. This CDR3 region has 14 residues. V lost 2 bases and J 4 bases, leaving 12 bases between the germline ends. The CDR3 protein is CASSLQGKGYEQYF. The CDR3 DNA reads as TGTGCCAGCAGCTTACAGGGAAAAGGATACGAGCAGTACTTC.

This rearrangement joins TRBV3-1 (or the pseudogene TRBV3-2) to TRBJ1-3; weak D call: TRBD1 (5 bases). The length of the CDR3 is 17 residues. From germline, CDR1 is LGHDT and CDR2 YNNKEL (reference sequence). The V gene lost 2 bases and the J gene lost 3 bases, with 17 bases spanning the gap. CDR3 region: CASSQRGKARFGNTIYF. CDR3 in DNA: TGTGCCAGCAGCCAACGGGGGAAGGCCCGCTTTGGAAACACCATATATTTT.

The chain employs TRBV29-1 and TRBJ1-3; D gene ambiguous. V was trimmed by 8 bases and J by 0 bases, leaving 8 bases between them. Per the germline V gene, CDR1 is SQVTM and CDR2 is ANQGSEA. This CDR3 is built from 12 residues. The CDR3 is CSIRDSGNTIYF. The CDR3 bases are TGCAGCATCCGAGACTCTGGAAACACCATATATTTT.

A few counts support this clone. In nucleotides, the CDR3 is TGTGCCAGCTCACCACTGACGACAGGGGGGAACACTGAAGCTTTCTTT. Encoded protein: CASSPLTTGGNTEAFF. J is TRBJ1-1 and V is TRBV18, with 9 bases identical to TRBD1. The CDR3 is 16 residues long. The germline gives CDR1 KGHSH, CDR2 LQKENI. Losses at the gene ends were 1 base for V and 1 base for J; bases not matched to a gene: 4.

The rearrangement uses TRBV5-1 and TRBJ2-5; D unclear. Germline CDR1 is SGHRS and CDR2 is YFSETQ. Trimming removed 7 bases from V and 0 bases from J, with 7 bases in between. The CDR3 covers 12 residues. CDR3 sequence reads: CASAPDQETQYF. The DNA for the CDR3 is TGCGCCAGCGCCCCGGACCAAGAGACCCAGTACTTC.

The chain couples TRBV28 to TRBJ1-2; D remains unclear. Trimming left V 6 bases short and J 6 bases short, with 8 bases between. The CDR3 totals 11 residues. Germline loops: CDR1 MDHEN, CDR2 SYDVKM. CDR3: CASSYLDGYTF. In DNA form, the CDR3 reads TGTGCCAGCAGCTACCTAGATGGCTACACCTTC.

Turning to this clone: The same CDR3 is also encoded by other DNA sequences in this sample. The CDR3 spells CASSLQGNQPQHF. CDR3 DNA sequence: TGTGCCAGCAGCTTACAGGGCAATCAGCCCCAGCATTTT. The rearrangement uses TRBV7-8 and TRBJ1-5; D remains ambiguous. CDR1 is SGHVS and CDR2 is FQNEAQ in the germline V gene. Trimming cost V 2 bases and J 2 bases, with 4 bases left between them. The CDR3 is 13 amino acids.

DNA for the CDR3: TGCGCCTCCGGACTAGCGGGATCCTACGAGCAGTACTTC. Protein sequence: CASGLAGSYEQYF. The chain has TRBV5-1 and TRBJ2-7, with 12 bases identical to TRBD2. The V segment lost 10 bases and the J segment 1 base; nucleotides outside the gene matches: 3. This CDR3 comprises 13 residues. Per germline, CDR1 SGHRS and CDR2 YFSETQ.

The V and J genes are TRBV12-3 or TRBV12-4 and TRBJ2-6, with D unclear. The CDR3 runs to 13 residues. Trimming took 7 bases from V and 2 from J, leaving 6 bases between them. This CDR3 is CASINPGANVLTF. For the CDR3, the DNA is TGTGCCAGCATCAATCCTGGGGCCAACGTCCTGACTTTC.

The chain is built from TRBV10-3 and TRBJ2-7; weak D call: TRBD2 (5 bases). Trimming removed 2 bases from V and 2 bases from J, with 7 bases in between. The length of the CDR3 is 13 residues. CDR1 ENHRY and CDR2 SYGVKD come from the germline V gene. CDR3 nucleotide sequence: TGTGCCATCAGTGAGCGAGGGCCCTACGAGCAGTACTTC. Translating gives CAISERGPYEQYF.

This chain joins TRBV5-5 and TRBJ1-4; 8 bases match TRBD1. The junction had 16 bases not matched to a gene; V was cut back by 4 bases and J by 8 bases. Germline assignment: CDR1 SGHKS and CDR2 YYEKEE (reference sequence). This CDR3 contains 17 residues. The CDR3 DNA sequence: TGTGCCAGCAGCCCCCGATATCTGGACAGGGCAACGGAAAAACTGTTTTTT. Its protein is CASSPRYLDRATEKLFF.

This clone was seen only once. V is TRBV6-6 and J is TRBJ2-5; TRBD1 matches 11 bases. CDR1 is MNHNY, CDR2 SVGAGI, per germline (reference sequence). This CDR3 has 16 residues. V shed 8 bases and J 5 bases; nucleotides not matched to a gene: 13. The CDR3 DNA reads as TGTGCCAGCCTAGGCATGGACAGGGGGCTTGGGGAGACCCAGTACTTC. Amino acids: CASLGMDRGLGETQYF.

This clone showed up just a few times. The rearrangement joins TRBV29-1 to TRBJ2-7, with TRBD2 matching 10 bases. The germline gives CDR1 SQVTM, CDR2 ANQGSEA. Germline trimming cut 6 bases from V and 3 bases from J; bases unmatched to any gene: 8. CDR3 length: 14 residues. In DNA form, the CDR3 reads TGCAGCGTATCCTCTCTAGCGGGAGTCTACGAGCAGTACTTC. The encoded protein is CSVSSLAGVYEQYF.

The V call is TRBV9, the J call TRBJ2-3; tentatively, D is TRBD1 (6 bases). V dropped 0 bases and J dropped 6 bases, with 11 bases sitting between them. Germline V CDR1 and CDR2: SGDLS, YYNGEE. The CDR3 spans 14 residues. Here the CDR3 DNA reads TGTGCCAGCAGCGTAGGGGGGCGTGTGGATACGCAGTATTTT. As protein: CASSVGGRVDTQYF.

The chain combines TRBV19 with TRBJ2-7, with D maybe TRBD1 (6 bases). Trimming took off 5 bases at V and 4 bases at J, with 12 bases between the two ends. Germline loops: CDR1 LNHDA, CDR2 SQIVND (reference sequence). The CDR3 spans 13 residues. CDR3 bases: TGTGCCAGTAGTTCCCTACAGGGTTACGAGCAGTACTTC. Amino acids: CASSSLQGYEQYF.

In nucleotides, the CDR3 is TGCGCCAGCAGTGAGGGGACTTACTACGAGCAGTACTTC. Its translation is CASSEGTYYEQYF. The V call is TRBV10-2, the J call TRBJ2-7, with a weak D call TRBD2 (6 bases). The germline V gene encodes CDR1 WSHSY and CDR2 SAAADI. CDR3 length: 13 residues. The V end was cut by 2 bases, the J end by 3 bases, with 8 bases between.

The CDR3 DNA follows: TGTGCCACCAGCTCAGCCAGGGCTCGTGGCTACACCTTC. Translated: CATSSARARGYTF. This sequence joins TRBV15 and TRBJ1-2; TRBD1 is a possible D gene (5 bases). The CDR3 spans 13 residues. Germline V CDR1 and CDR2: LNHNV, YYDKDF (reference sequence). The V and J ends lost 5 bases and 7 bases respectively, with 14 bases between them.

This clone is a singleton in its sample. This chain links TRBV28 with TRBJ2-2; 7 nucleotides align to TRBD2. Germline-derived CDR1 and CDR2 are MDHEN and SYDVKM. This CDR3 has 17 amino acids. Trimming cost V 1 base and J 2 bases; bases outside gene matches: 7. CDR3 DNA sequence: TGTGCCAGCAGTTTATTGGGCCTAGCGGAAAACACCGGGGAGCTGTTTTTT. This gives the protein CASSLLGLAENTGELFF.

The rearrangement links TRBV30 to TRBJ1-5; tentatively, D is TRBD1 (6 bases). Germline values: CDR1 GTSNPN, CDR2 SVGIG (reference sequence). This CDR3 region has 15 residues. Trimming left V 1 base short and J 8 bases short, with 18 bases between. CDR3 protein: CAWSGVSLAGEPQHF. The CDR3 region has the DNA TGTGCCTGGAGTGGGGTCAGTTTGGCAGGGGAGCCCCAGCATTTT.

The rearrangement uses TRBV2 and TRBJ2-6, with D tentatively TRBD1 (5 bases). This CDR3 is built from 15 residues. CDR1 is SNHLY, CDR2 FYNNEI, per germline. The V end lost 6 bases, the J end lost 4 bases, and 13 bases lay between the germline ends. The CDR3 nucleotides are TGTGCCAGCAGCGTCCAGGGTGCAGGGGCCAACGTCCTGACTTTC. Translating it yields CASSVQGAGANVLTF. The full variable domain, in which reference TRBV2 and TRBJ2-6 provide the parts outside the CDR3, is EPEVTQTPSHQVTQMGQEVILRCVPISNHLYFYWYRQILGQKVEFLVSFYNNEISEKSEIFDDQFSVERPDGSNFTLKIRSTKLEDSAMYFCASSVQGAGANVLTFGAGSRLTVL.

This chain connects TRBV28 to TRBJ2-7, with a possible D match to TRBD1 (6 bases). Germline V gives CDR1 MDHEN, CDR2 SYDVKM. This CDR3 comprises 18 residues. Trimming removed 1 base from V and 4 bases from J, with 23 bases in between. CDR3 DNA sequence: TGTGCCAGCAGTTTATCTGGGGCAGGGGTAATTCCGTCGTACGAGCAGTACTTC. As protein: CASSLSGAGVIPSYEQYF. The full variable domain, with the rest looked up from reference TRBV28 and TRBJ2-7, is DVKVTQSSRYLVKRTGEKVFLECVQDMDHENMFWYRQDPGLGLRLIYFSYDVKMKEKGDIPEGYSVSREKKERFSLILESASTNQTSMYLCASSLSGAGVIPSYEQYFGPGTRLTVT.

The DNA for the CDR3 is TGTGCCAGCAGTTTCCGGGAGGGCCGGGAGACCCAGTACTTC. It yields the protein CASSFREGRETQYF. V gene TRBV28 combines with J gene TRBJ2-5, with 8 bases matching TRBD2. The length of the CDR3 is 14 residues. After removal of 3 bases from V and 5 bases from J, the junction contained 5 bases not matched to a gene. Germline V lookup: CDR1 MDHEN, CDR2 SYDVKM.

The CDR3 coding sequence is TGTGCCAGCAGCCGGGACAGGGGGCTTTCCACTGAAGCTTTCTTT. This translates into CASSRDRGLSTEAFF. The chain is built from TRBV7-2 and TRBJ1-1, with TRBD1 matching over 12 bases. Germline V gene data show CDR1 as SGHTA and CDR2 as FQGNSA. This CDR3 region has 15 residues. The junction had 5 bases not matched to a gene; V was cut back by 5 bases and J by 4 bases.

This clone occurred once. The V gene is TRBV9, the J gene TRBJ2-3; 7 nucleotides align to TRBD2. The V and J ends lost 4 bases and 2 bases, in that order; junction bases with no gene match: 13. CDR3 size: 17 residues. Germline assignment: CDR1 SGDLS and CDR2 YYNGEE. The CDR3 sequence: CASSPPGSGTYTDTQYF. CDR3 coding DNA: TGTGCCAGCAGCCCCCCCGGGAGCGGGACGTACACAGATACGCAGTATTTT.

This clone was observed a single time. This chain links TRBV28 with TRBJ2-7; D perhaps matches TRBD2 (5 bases). Germline loops: CDR1 MDHEN, CDR2 SYDVKM. The V gene lost 7 bases and the J gene lost 6 bases, with 19 bases spanning the gap. The CDR3 is 14 amino acids. The CDR3 loop is CASIQLTRRSEQYF. CDR3 bases: TGTGCCAGCATCCAGCTTACTAGGCGGAGCGAGCAGTACTTC.